The 27 T cell receptor beta chains below come from one sample, sequenced in a study of blood T cell repertoires in COVID-19. Libraries were prepared by immunoSEQ multiplex PCR; TCRdb keeps only in-frame clonotypes and omits some of them. The sample yields some 70,000 clones, around 90% seen once. The specimen sequenced was peripheral blood. The receptors derive from a middle-aged man with active COVID-19.

This clone came up once. This chain uses TRBV7-2 with TRBJ2-5; D is uncertain. V was cut by 5 bases and J by 1 base, with 8 bases left in between. The CDR3 covers 13 residues. CDR1 and CDR2 (germline): SGHTA, FQGNSA. The CDR3 DNA is TGTGCCAGCAGCCCTCGGTTCCAAGAGACCCAGTACTTC. This encodes CASSPRFQETQYF.

The chain uses TRBV28 and TRBJ1-2; D is unresolved. There are 14 residues in the CDR3. Deletions cut 1 base from V and 5 bases from J, with 11 bases between. The V gene's germline CDR1 is MDHEN and CDR2 SYDVKM. CDR3: CASSLSPGVYGYTF. In nucleotides, the CDR3 is TGTGCCAGCAGTTTATCACCAGGCGTTTATGGCTACACCTTC.

This rearrangement joins TRBV24-1 to TRBJ1-2; 8 nucleotides agree with TRBD1. Germline CDR1 and CDR2: KGHDR and SFDVKD. The V segment lost 5 bases and the J segment 3 bases; nucleotides outside the gene matches: 4. There are 14 residues in the CDR3. CDR3 sequence: CATSGSTGDYGYTF. CDR3 nucleotides: TGTGCCACCAGTGGCTCGACAGGGGACTATGGCTACACCTTC.

The chain uses TRBV7-9 and TRBJ2-3, with 16 bases aligning to TRBD2. The CDR3 has 17 amino acids. Germline V lookup: CDR1 SEHNR, CDR2 FQNEAQ (reference sequence). V lost 6 bases and J lost 8; bases outside the gene matches: 11. CDR3 in DNA: TGTGCCAGCAGTACCCGTACCGGGACTAGCGGGAGGGCTACGCAGTATTTT. Amino acid sequence: CASSTRTGTSGRATQYF.

This rearrangement joins TRBV5-1 to TRBJ2-5; 8 bases agree with TRBD1. The CDR3 consists of 16 residues. Germline values: CDR1 SGHRS, CDR2 YFSETQ. Germline trimming cut 2 bases from V and 7 bases from J; bases unmatched to any gene: 13. Written as DNA, the CDR3 is TGCGCCAGCAGCTTTAGTACCGGGACAGGCTTCGCGACCCAGTACTTC. Translated: CASSFSTGTGFATQYF.

The V and J genes are TRBV15 and TRBJ1-1, with D possibly matching TRBD1 (5 bases). Trimming stripped 0 bases from V and 7 bases from J, with 12 bases between. The CDR3 extends over 14 amino acids. CDR1 is LNHNV and CDR2 is YYDKDF in the germline V gene (reference sequence). CDR3 protein: CATSRDPGMGEAFF. The CDR3 DNA sequence: TGTGCCACCAGCAGAGATCCAGGGATGGGTGAAGCTTTCTTT.

In this sample, this clone turned up once. The gene calls are TRBV6-5 and TRBJ1-4; no clear D. CDR1 and CDR2 (germline): MNHEY, SVGAGI. Trimming removed 6 bases from V and 4 bases from J, with 3 bases in between. This CDR3 spans 11 amino acids. CDR3 coding DNA: TGTGCCAGCAGCTTTAATGAAAAACTGTTTTTT. Its protein is CASSFNEKLFF.

This chain links TRBV9 with TRBJ2-1; D perhaps matches TRBD1 (7 bases). CDR3 size: 17 residues. V dropped 0 bases and J dropped 5 bases, with 18 bases sitting between them. Germline CDR1 SGDLS, CDR2 YYNGEE. The CDR3 nucleotides read TGTGCCAGCAGCGTAGCGGCAGGGGGGATCGAGGACAATGAGCAGTTCTTC. This sequence encodes CASSVAAGGIEDNEQFF.

This sequence joins TRBV7-2 and TRBJ2-3; tentative D call: TRBD1 (5 bases). V was clipped by 5 bases and J by 5 bases, with 11 bases between them. CDR3 length equals 13 residues. Germline V gives CDR1 SGHTA, CDR2 FQGNSA. CDR3 in amino acids: CASSRPRGDTQYF. Here the CDR3 DNA reads TGTGCCAGCAGCCGCCCTAGGGGAGATACGCAGTATTTT.

This clone has a handful of counts. The rearrangement uses TRBV6-5 and TRBJ2-7; TRBD1 aligns across 10 bases. The length of the CDR3 is 14 residues. The germline gives CDR1 MNHEY, CDR2 SVGAGI. With V trimmed by 2 bases and J by 6 bases, 4 bases remained unmatched. CDR3 sequence (DNA): TGTGCCAGCAGTTACACCGGACAGGGGGTCGAGCAGTACTTC. Translating it yields CASSYTGQGVEQYF.

The chain recombines TRBV19 with TRBJ1-4; D is uncertain. With 3 bases removed from V and 8 bases from J, the gap between germline ends came to 16 bases. The CDR3 is made up of 15 amino acids. Germline V gives CDR1 LNHDA, CDR2 SQIVND (reference sequence). The chain's CDR3 is CASSIRGGGGEKLFF. DNA of the CDR3: TGTGCCAGTAGTATCCGAGGCGGAGGAGGCGAAAAACTGTTTTTT.

This chain uses TRBV7-2 with TRBJ2-2, with 10 bases matching TRBD1. CDR3 length: 17 amino acids. The trim removed 1 base at V and 4 bases at J, leaving 6 bases unmatched. Per the germline V gene, CDR1 is SGHTA and CDR2 is FQGNSA. This chain's CDR3 is CASSLGAGTGVTGELFF. The CDR3 nucleotides are TGTGCCAGCAGCTTAGGGGCCGGGACAGGGGTCACCGGGGAGCTGTTTTTT.

The chain couples TRBV5-6 to TRBJ2-5; weak D call: TRBD2 (6 bases). Between the trimmed V and J ends, which lost 0 bases and 3 bases, there was a span of 9 bases. Germline V gene sequence: CDR1 SGHDT, CDR2 YYEEEE. The CDR3 is made up of 14 amino acids. This CDR3 is CASSLVTGEETQYF. CDR3 in DNA: TGTGCCAGCAGCTTGGTGACGGGAGAAGAGACCCAGTACTTC.

The rearrangement uses TRBV28 and TRBJ1-3, with 8 nucleotides matching TRBD1. Germline assignment: CDR1 MDHEN and CDR2 SYDVKM. V trimming: 7 bases; J trimming: 9 bases; junction bases outside the gene matches: 14. This CDR3 has 15 residues. The CDR3 loop is CASKPPGGAPFTIYF. As DNA, the CDR3 is TGTGCCAGCAAACCGCCAGGGGGCGCCCCTTTCACCATATATTTT.

This clone was counted between two and nine times. V gene TRBV11-2 combines with J gene TRBJ2-1; TRBD2 matches at 9 bases. The germline V gene has CDR1 SGHAT and CDR2 FQNNGV. The CDR3 runs 17 residues. V shed 5 bases, J shed 0 bases, and the junction held 8 bases outside the gene matches. The CDR3 reads CASSLPSGVGSYNEQFF. CDR3 DNA sequence: TGTGCCAGCAGCCTACCTAGCGGGGTGGGCTCCTACAATGAGCAGTTCTTC.

This clone is a singleton in its sample. The CDR3 DNA is TGTGCCAGTAGTGTCGCAGGGGTAAGTGGAAACACCATATATTTT. Residues: CASSVAGVSGNTIYF. This chain uses TRBV19 with TRBJ1-3; D is perhaps TRBD1 (6 bases). The germline CDR1 and CDR2 sequences are LNHDA and SQIVND (reference sequence). There are 15 residues in the CDR3. Deletions cut 5 bases from V and 3 bases from J, with 14 bases between.

The chain has TRBV5-1 and TRBJ1-6; TRBD1 agrees at 10 bases. V shed 4 bases, J shed 7 bases, and the junction held 2 bases outside the gene matches. The germline CDR1 and CDR2 sequences are SGHRS and YFSETQ. The CDR3 length is 14 residues. The CDR3 spells CASSPGQGNSPLHF. CDR3 coding DNA: TGCGCCAGCAGCCCGGGACAGGGGAATTCACCCCTCCACTTT.

This sequence joins TRBV3-1 (or the pseudogene TRBV3-2) and TRBJ2-3; 11 positions match TRBD2. Per the germline V gene, CDR1 is LGHDT and CDR2 is YNNKEL (reference sequence). The CDR3 is 15 residues long. V lost 7 bases, J lost 0 bases, and 3 bases stayed unmatched. CDR3 nucleotides: TGTGCCAGCACTTTAGCGGGGGGGAGCACAGATACGCAGTATTTT. The encoded protein is CASTLAGGSTDTQYF.

This clone was seen only a few times. The CDR3 sequence: CASSGNVQRGGIFGSYNEQFF. In DNA form, the CDR3 reads TGCGCCAGCAGCGGAAACGTGCAGCGGGGGGGCATCTTCGGGTCCTACAATGAGCAGTTCTTC. This chain links TRBV5-1 with TRBJ2-1; TRBD2 matches at 10 bases. The CDR3 length is 21 residues. V lost 4 bases to trimming and J lost 1 base; unmatched junction nucleotides: 20. Germline values: CDR1 SGHRS, CDR2 YFSETQ.

This clone was seen once. The CDR3 region has the DNA TGTGCCAGCAGCACGGACAGCAACACCGGGGAGCTGTTTTTT. Its translation: CASSTDSNTGELFF. The chain uses TRBV7-9 and TRBJ2-2, with D perhaps matching TRBD1 (6 bases). V was trimmed by 5 bases and J by 2 bases, leaving 9 bases between them. The germline gives CDR1 SEHNR, CDR2 FQNEAQ (reference sequence). The CDR3 sequence is 14 residues long.

The chain is built from TRBV6-5 and TRBJ1-1; 7 nucleotides line up with TRBD1. This CDR3 is built from 14 residues. The junction had 12 bases not matched to a gene; V was cut back by 4 bases and J by 10 bases. Germline V gene lookup returns CDR1 MNHEY and CDR2 SVGAGI. The DNA of the CDR3 is TGTGCCAGCAGTTCGCACGGGACAGTCCCGCGAGCTTTCTTT. Translated, it gives CASSSHGTVPRAFF.

This clone was counted a single time. V is TRBV6-2 or TRBV6-3 and J is TRBJ2-5, with D maybe TRBD2 (6 bases). The germline V gene has CDR1 MNHEY and CDR2 SVGEGT. Trimming removed 0 bases at V and 0 bases at J, with 8 bases between. The CDR3 is made up of 15 amino acids. In DNA form, the CDR3 reads TGTGCCAGCAGTTACTCGACTAGGGACCAAGAGACCCAGTACTTC. Translated: CASSYSTRDQETQYF.

This clone was seen only a few times. This rearrangement joins TRBV4-2 to TRBJ1-4, with D perhaps matching TRBD1 (5 bases). V gave up 4 bases and J gave up 1 base, with 7 bases separating them. This CDR3 spans 14 amino acids. CDR1 LGHNA and CDR2 YNFKEQ come from the germline V gene. CDR3 sequence: CASSLRGTNEKLFF. CDR3 coding DNA: TGTGCCAGCAGCCTTAGGGGAACTAATGAAAAACTGTTTTTT.

The chain combines TRBV5-4 with TRBJ2-5; TRBD2 matches at 13 bases. V lost 0 bases, J lost 5 bases, and 1 base stayed unmatched. The CDR3 has 15 amino acids. Germline V lookup: CDR1 SGHNT, CDR2 YYREEE (reference sequence). CDR3 sequence reads: CASSLVLAGGETQYF. CDR3 nucleotide sequence: TGTGCCAGCAGCTTGGTACTAGCGGGAGGGGAGACCCAGTACTTC.

This clone was seen only once. The chain employs TRBV18 and TRBJ2-7; TRBD1 matches 8 bases. After removal of 4 bases from V and 5 bases from J, the junction contained 13 bases not matched to a gene. The CDR3 is made up of 16 amino acids. The germline gives CDR1 KGHSH, CDR2 LQKENI. CDR3 amino acids: CASSQGAGQGVHEQYF. The CDR3 DNA reads as TGTGCCAGCTCACAAGGGGCCGGACAGGGCGTCCACGAGCAGTACTTC.

J is TRBJ2-1 and V is TRBV6-2 or TRBV6-3; TRBD2 matches 12 bases. The germline CDR1 and CDR2 sequences are MNHEY and SVGEGT. CDR3 size: 15 residues. V gave up 5 bases and J gave up 7 bases; unmatched junction bases: 6. This CDR3 is CASSRLAGVGNEQFF. The CDR3 DNA is TGTGCCAGCAGTCGACTAGCGGGAGTAGGGAATGAGCAGTTCTTC.

The J gene is TRBJ2-3, the V gene TRBV30; TRBD2 is a possible D gene (6 bases). The V and J ends lost 0 bases and 0 bases respectively, with 10 bases between them. CDR3 length: 15 amino acids. The germline V gene has CDR1 GTSNPN and CDR2 SVGIG (reference sequence). CDR3: CAWSVTGTSTDTQYF. CDR3 DNA: TGTGCCTGGAGTGTAACGGGGACTAGCACAGATACGCAGTATTTT.